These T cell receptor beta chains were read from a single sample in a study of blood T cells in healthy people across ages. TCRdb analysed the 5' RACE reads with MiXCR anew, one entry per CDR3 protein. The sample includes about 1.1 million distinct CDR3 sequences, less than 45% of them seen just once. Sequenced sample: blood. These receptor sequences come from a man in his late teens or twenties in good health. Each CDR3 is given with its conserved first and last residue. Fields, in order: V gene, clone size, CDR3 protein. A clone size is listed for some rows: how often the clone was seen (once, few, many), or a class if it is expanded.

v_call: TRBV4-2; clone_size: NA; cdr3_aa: CASSQESGGGNEQYF
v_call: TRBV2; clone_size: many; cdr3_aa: CASSEGDRGTDTQYF
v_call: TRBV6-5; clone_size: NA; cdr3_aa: CASSYEQYTGELFF
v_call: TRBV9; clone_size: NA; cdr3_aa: CASSVDVGYNEQYF
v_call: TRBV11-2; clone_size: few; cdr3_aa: CASSSVRGIVYGYTF
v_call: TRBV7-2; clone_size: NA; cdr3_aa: CASNLKGTDHEKLFF
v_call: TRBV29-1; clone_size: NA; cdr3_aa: CSARRTAVNTEAFF
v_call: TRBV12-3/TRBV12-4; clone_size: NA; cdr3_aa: CASSLIQGREAFF
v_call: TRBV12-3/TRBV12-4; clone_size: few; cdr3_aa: CASSFHRAEADTQYF
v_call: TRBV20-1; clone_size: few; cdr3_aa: CSASRDRHTQYF
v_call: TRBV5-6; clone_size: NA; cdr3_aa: CASSHSGLVVYNEQFF
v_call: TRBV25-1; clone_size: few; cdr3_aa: CASSRTARSNEKLFF
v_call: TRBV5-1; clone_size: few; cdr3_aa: CASRTFGLARSSEETQYF
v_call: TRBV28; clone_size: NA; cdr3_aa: CASRREISYNSPLHF
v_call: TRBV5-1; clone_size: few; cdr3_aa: CASSLTVPDTEAFF
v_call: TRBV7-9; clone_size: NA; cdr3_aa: CASSLSRRQNEKLFF
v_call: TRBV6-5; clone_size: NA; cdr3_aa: CATGEGSTNEKLFF
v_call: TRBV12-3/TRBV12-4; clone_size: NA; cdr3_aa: CASSYNRQETQYF
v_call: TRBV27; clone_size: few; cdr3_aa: CASSTWTSGGADTQYF
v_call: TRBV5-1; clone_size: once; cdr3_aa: CASSTGAIVTNEKLFF
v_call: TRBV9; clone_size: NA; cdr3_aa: CASSFISGVAFNEQFF
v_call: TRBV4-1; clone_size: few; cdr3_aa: CASSQNRGAEGYTF
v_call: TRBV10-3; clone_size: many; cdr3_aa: CAIAKGYQETQYF
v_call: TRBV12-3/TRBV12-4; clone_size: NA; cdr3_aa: CASSIGPSDIQYF
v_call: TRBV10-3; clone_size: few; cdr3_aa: CAITERTGGRTEAFF
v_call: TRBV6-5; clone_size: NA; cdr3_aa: CASSYSTGATDTQYF
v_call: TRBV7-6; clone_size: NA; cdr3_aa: CASSPNRVPNTEAFF
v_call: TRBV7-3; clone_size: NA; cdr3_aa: CASSPYTSGYTDTQYF
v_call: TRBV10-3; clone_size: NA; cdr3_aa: CAIIGSLLLTEAFF
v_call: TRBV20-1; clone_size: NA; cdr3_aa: CSARDESGGAGETQFF
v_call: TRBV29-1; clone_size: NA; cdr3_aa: CSVVDGYSNQPQHF
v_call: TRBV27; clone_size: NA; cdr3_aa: CASRKTGGELFF
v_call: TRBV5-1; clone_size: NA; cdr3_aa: CASTPGLAGPSSYNEQFF
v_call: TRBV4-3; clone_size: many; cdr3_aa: CASSQDDRITYEQYF
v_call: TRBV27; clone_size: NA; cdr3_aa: CASSFADRGGYTF
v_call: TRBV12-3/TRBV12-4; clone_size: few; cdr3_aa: CASSPNLTPQPQHF
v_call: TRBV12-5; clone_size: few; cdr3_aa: CASGRTGAEAFF
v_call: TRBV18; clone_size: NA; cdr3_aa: CASSPPEGQGAIQYF
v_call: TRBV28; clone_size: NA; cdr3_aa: CASNQSDRGRRCTF
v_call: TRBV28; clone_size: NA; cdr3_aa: CANSSQTTGTSGGSSSYEQYF
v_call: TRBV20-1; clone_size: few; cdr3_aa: CSAAGGLTDTQYF
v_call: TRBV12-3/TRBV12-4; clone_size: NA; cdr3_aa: CASSWPGTEEVGAFF
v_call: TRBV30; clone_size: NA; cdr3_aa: CAWHRGGSNEQFF
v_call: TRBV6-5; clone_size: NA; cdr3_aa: CASSRPGGAGYGYTF
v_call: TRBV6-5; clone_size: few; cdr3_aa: CASRAGGIKRESQYF
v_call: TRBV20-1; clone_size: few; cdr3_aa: CSASIPQGGGEKLFF
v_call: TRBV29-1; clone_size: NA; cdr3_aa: CSAASVQGSYEQYF
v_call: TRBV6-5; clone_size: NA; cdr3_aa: CASEAVDPNEQYF
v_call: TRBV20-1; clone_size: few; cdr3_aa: CSASRTGVEKLFF
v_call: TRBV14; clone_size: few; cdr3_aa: CASSQEGTGFDETQYF
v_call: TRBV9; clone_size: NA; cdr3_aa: CASSSHPGGQETQYF
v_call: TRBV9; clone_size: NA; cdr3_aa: CASSEQGRHNSPLHF
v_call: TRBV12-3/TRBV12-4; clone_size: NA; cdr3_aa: CASSLSGWYGLAGTSGTDTQYF
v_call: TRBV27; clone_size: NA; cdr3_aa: CASTTGGFPSTDTQYF
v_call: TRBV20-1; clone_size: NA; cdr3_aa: CSAPPDRGTYNEQFF
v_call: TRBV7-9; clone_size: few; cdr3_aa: CASSFVEGNYGYTF
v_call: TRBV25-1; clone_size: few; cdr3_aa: CASSERILGSIHGYTF
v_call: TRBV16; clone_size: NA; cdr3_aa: CASSQASSEAFF
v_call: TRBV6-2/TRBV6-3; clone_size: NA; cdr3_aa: CASSYFPTGSYEQYF
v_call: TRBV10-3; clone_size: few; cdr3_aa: CATESDTQYF